This T cell receptor beta chain originates from a study of cytomegalovirus exposure and HLA in healthy donors. Germline-derived CDR1 and CDR2 are SGHTA and FQGTGA. Between the trimmed V and J ends, which lost 3 bases and 2 bases, there was a span of 10 bases. The CDR3 covers 14 residues. 60 Vbeta and 13 Jbeta primers were used in PCR. Clones were read by immunoSEQ multiplex PCR, and TCRdb kept only the in-frame ones, dropping some. Of 170,000 or so clones in the sample, 75% to 80% are singletons; the top ten hold around 3.1%. The receptor was isolated from a woman aged 40 to 55 in good health and CMV-seronegative. The sequencing input was PBMCs. V and J are TRBV7-3 and TRBJ1-1; D is perhaps TRBD1 (5 bases). CDR3 residues: CASSFTGANTEAFF. CDR3 sequence (DNA): TGTGCCAGCAGCTTCACAGGAGCCAACACTGAAGCTTTCTTT. Full variable domain (missing parts from reference TRBV7-3 and TRBJ1-1): GAGVSQTPSNKVTEKGKYVELRCDPISGHTALYWYRQSLGQGPEFLIYFQGTGAADDSGLPNDRFFAVRPEGSVSTLKIQRTERGDSAVYLCASSFTGANTEAFFGQGTRLTVV.